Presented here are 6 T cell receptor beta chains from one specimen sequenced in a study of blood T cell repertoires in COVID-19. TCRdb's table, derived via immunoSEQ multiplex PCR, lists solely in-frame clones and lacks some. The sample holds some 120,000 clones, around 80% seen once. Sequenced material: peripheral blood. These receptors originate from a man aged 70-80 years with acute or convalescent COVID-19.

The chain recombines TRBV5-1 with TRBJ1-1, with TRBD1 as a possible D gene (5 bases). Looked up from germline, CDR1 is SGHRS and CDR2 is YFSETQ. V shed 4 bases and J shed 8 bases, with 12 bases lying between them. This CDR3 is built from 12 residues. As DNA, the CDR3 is TGCGCCAGCAGCAAGACAGCCAAAGAAGCTTTCTTT. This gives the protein CASSKTAKEAFF.

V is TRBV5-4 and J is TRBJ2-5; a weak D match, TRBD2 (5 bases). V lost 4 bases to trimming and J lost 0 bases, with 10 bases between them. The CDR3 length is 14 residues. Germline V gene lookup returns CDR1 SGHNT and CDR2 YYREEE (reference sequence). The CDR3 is CASSTTKYQETQYF. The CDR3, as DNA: TGTGCCAGCAGCACGACTAAGTACCAAGAGACCCAGTACTTC.

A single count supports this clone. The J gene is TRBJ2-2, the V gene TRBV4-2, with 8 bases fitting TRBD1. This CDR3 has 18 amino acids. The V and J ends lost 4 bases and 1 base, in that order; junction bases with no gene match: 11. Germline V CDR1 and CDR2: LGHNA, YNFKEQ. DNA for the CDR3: TGTGCCAGCAGCCCCGGACAGGGATCTGCTGGGAACACCGGGGAGCTGTTTTTT. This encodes CASSPGQGSAGNTGELFF.

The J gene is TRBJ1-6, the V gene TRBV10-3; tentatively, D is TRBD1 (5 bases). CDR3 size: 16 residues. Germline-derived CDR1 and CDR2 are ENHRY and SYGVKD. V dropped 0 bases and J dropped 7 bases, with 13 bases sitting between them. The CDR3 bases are TGTGCCATCAGTGAGTCCCGTGGACAAGGAAATTCACCCCTCCACTTT. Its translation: CAISESRGQGNSPLHF.

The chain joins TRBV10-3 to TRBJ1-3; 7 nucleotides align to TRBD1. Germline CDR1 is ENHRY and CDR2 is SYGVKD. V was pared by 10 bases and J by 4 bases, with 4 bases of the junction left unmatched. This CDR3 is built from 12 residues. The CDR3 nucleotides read TGTGCCACCTCGGGACAGGGAAACACCATATATTTT. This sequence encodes CATSGQGNTIYF.

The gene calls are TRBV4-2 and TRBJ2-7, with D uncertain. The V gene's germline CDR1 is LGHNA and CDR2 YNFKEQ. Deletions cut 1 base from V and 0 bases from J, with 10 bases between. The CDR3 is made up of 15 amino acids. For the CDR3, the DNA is TGTGCCAGCAGCCAAGCAGAACTAAGCTCCTACGAGCAGTACTTC. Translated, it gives CASSQAELSSYEQYF.